The next 27 T cell receptor beta chains were all read from a single sample in a study of technical replicates of blood from a few donors. Some clones are missing from TCRdb's copy, which holds only in-frame ones; the method was immunoSEQ multiplex PCR. This sample carries around 85,000 clones, 90% to 95% of them seen once, and the ten largest clones take about 0.26%. Sequencing was carried out using T cells isolated from PBMCs. These receptors originate from a human donor in good health.

The V call is TRBV6-6, the J call TRBJ2-3; 7 bases fit TRBD1. CDR3 length: 13 amino acids. V shed 6 bases, J shed 2 bases, and the junction held 2 bases outside the gene matches. CDR1 and CDR2 (germline): MNHNY, SVGAGI (reference sequence). CDR3 amino acids: CASRGTATDTQYF. DNA for the CDR3: TGTGCCAGCAGAGGGACAGCCACAGATACGCAGTATTTT.

The chain couples TRBV6-1 to TRBJ1-2; 10 nucleotides agree with TRBD1. The trim removed 5 bases at V and 5 bases at J, leaving 5 bases unmatched. CDR1 and CDR2 (germline): MNHNS, SASEGT. This CDR3 has 14 residues. The CDR3 spells CASSSDRGTYGYTF. The DNA for the CDR3 is TGTGCCAGCAGTTCGGACAGGGGGACATATGGCTACACCTTC.

The genes are TRBV18 and TRBJ2-5; 7 bases agree with TRBD1. This CDR3 contains 18 residues. Germline CDR1 reads KGHSH; CDR2 reads LQKENI. Trimming took 4 bases from V and 5 from J; bases not matched to a gene: 19. This chain's CDR3 is CASSRTMDMLGGSETQYF. The CDR3 DNA follows: TGTGCCAGCTCACGGACGATGGACATGTTAGGGGGCAGTGAGACCCAGTACTTC.

This chain links TRBV11-3 with TRBJ2-5; D gene ambiguous. Between the trimmed V and J ends, which lost 0 bases and 0 bases, there was a span of 5 bases. CDR1 and CDR2 from the germline V gene are SGHNT and YENEEA. CDR3 length: 14 residues. The CDR3 region has the DNA TGTGCCAGCAGCTTAGACAGGTACCAAGAGACCCAGTACTTC. It yields the protein CASSLDRYQETQYF.

The chain joins TRBV6-5 to TRBJ2-7, with a weak D call TRBD1 (6 bases). The CDR3 runs 16 residues. The V gene's germline CDR1 is MNHEY and CDR2 SVGAGI. V dropped 2 bases and J dropped 4 bases, with 18 bases sitting between them. CDR3 loop: CASSYHQDSRFYEQYF. The CDR3 DNA reads TGTGCCAGCAGTTACCACCAGGACAGCAGGTTTTACGAGCAGTACTTC.

The gene calls are TRBV9 and TRBJ2-3, with D unresolved. Germline-derived CDR1 and CDR2 are SGDLS and YYNGEE. The CDR3 is 14 residues long. Trimming removed 0 bases at V and 3 bases at J, with 8 bases between. The CDR3 region has the DNA TGTGCCAGCAGCGTAGCTGGGCAGACAGATACGCAGTATTTT. Its protein is CASSVAGQTDTQYF.

This clone has only one observation. The gene calls are TRBV25-1 and TRBJ2-5, with D possibly matching TRBD2 (6 bases). The V end was cut by 1 base, the J end by 5 bases, with 11 bases between. Germline V gene data show CDR1 as MGHDK and CDR2 as SYGVNS. The CDR3 extends over 14 amino acids. CDR3 region: CASSEFELAETQYF. The CDR3 DNA reads TGTGCCAGCAGTGAATTCGAACTAGCCGAGACCCAGTACTTC.

J is TRBJ1-5 and V is TRBV5-8; 9 bases map to TRBD1. Trimming cost V 4 bases and J 5 bases; bases outside gene matches: 7. Germline CDR1 is SGHTS and CDR2 is YDEGEE. The CDR3 totals 15 residues. CDR3 sequence: CASSPRDRVYQPQHF. The CDR3 region has the DNA TGTGCCAGCAGCCCCCGGGACAGGGTATATCAGCCCCAGCATTTT.

The CDR3 region is CASSRGSEYEQYF. The CDR3 DNA follows: TGTGCCAGCAGTCGCGGGAGTGAGTACGAGCAGTACTTC. The chain recombines TRBV27 with TRBJ2-7; 7 bases map to TRBD2. V trimming: 5 bases; J trimming: 4 bases; junction bases outside the gene matches: 5. In germline, CDR1 is MNHEY, CDR2 SMNVEV (reference sequence). The CDR3 loop spans 13 amino acids.

This clone has only a few counts. V and J are TRBV2 and TRBJ1-1; D unresolved. Germline CDR1 reads SNHLY; CDR2 reads FYNNEI. V was pared by 2 bases and J by 2 bases, with 9 bases between. The CDR3 loop spans 14 amino acids. CDR3 in amino acids: CASSEQATNTEAFF. The DNA of the CDR3 is TGTGCCAGCAGTGAACAGGCTACTAACACTGAAGCTTTCTTT.

V is TRBV6-5 and J is TRBJ2-5, with D hard to call. The CDR3 length is 14 residues. Trimming left V 0 bases short and J 5 bases short, with 10 bases between. Germline V CDR1 and CDR2: MNHEY, SVGAGI. CDR3 residues: CASSYSPTRETQYF. The DNA of the CDR3 is TGTGCCAGCAGTTACTCGCCTACTCGGGAGACCCAGTACTTC.

This clone appeared a single time. The rearrangement links TRBV10-1 to TRBJ1-1, with D possibly being TRBD1 (5 bases). Germline V lookup: CDR1 WNHNN, CDR2 SYGVQD (reference sequence). Trimming stripped 2 bases from V and 3 bases from J, with 13 bases between. The CDR3 length is 15 residues. The CDR3 protein is CASSENPGSHTEAFF. CDR3 bases: TGCGCCAGCAGTGAGAATCCAGGGTCCCACACTGAAGCTTTCTTT.

This chain uses TRBV28 with TRBJ1-2, with a possible D match to TRBD1 (5 bases). Germline loops: CDR1 MDHEN, CDR2 SYDVKM. Trimming shortened V by 4 bases and J by 0 bases, and 12 bases separated the two germline ends. The CDR3 totals 15 residues. The CDR3 spells CASSSGTPANYGYTF. As DNA, the CDR3 is TGTGCCAGCAGTTCTGGGACTCCAGCTAACTATGGCTACACCTTC.

This clone was seen a single time. CDR3 coding DNA: TGCGCCAGCAGCGTCGGGGGGTTCCCCTACGAGCAGTACTTC. This encodes CASSVGGFPYEQYF. The chain uses TRBV10-2 and TRBJ2-7; 7 positions agree with TRBD2. Germline lookup yields CDR1 WSHSY and CDR2 SAAADI. Trimming cost V 6 bases and J 2 bases; bases outside gene matches: 7. The CDR3 length is 14 residues.

The chain carries TRBV13 and TRBJ2-3; TRBD2 matches at 12 bases. The CDR3 has 16 amino acids. Germline values: CDR1 PRHDT, CDR2 FYEKMQ (reference sequence). With V trimmed by 3 bases and J by 5 bases, 6 bases remained unmatched. The CDR3 nucleotides are TGTGCCAGCAGCTTTTCTAGCGGGGGGGCAGGAGATACGCAGTATTTT. Translating it yields CASSFSSGGAGDTQYF.

This rearrangement joins TRBV19 to TRBJ1-4; perhaps TRBD1 as D (5 bases). Trimming stripped 4 bases from V and 4 bases from J, with 10 bases between. The CDR3 spans 14 residues. Germline values: CDR1 LNHDA, CDR2 SQIVND (reference sequence). CDR3 nucleotides: TGTGCCAGTAGTAAAGGGGCTGGTAATGAAAAACTGTTTTTT. Translated: CASSKGAGNEKLFF.

The chain employs TRBV29-1 and TRBJ2-5; D may be TRBD2 (6 bases). The germline V gene has CDR1 SQVTM and CDR2 ANQGSEA. The CDR3 extends over 12 amino acids. Trimming cost V 6 bases and J 1 base, with 9 bases left between them. The CDR3 spells CSVSGFQETQYF. The CDR3 DNA reads TGCAGCGTCAGCGGGTTCCAAGAGACCCAGTACTTC.

This chain connects TRBV7-9 to TRBJ1-1; 10 bases line up with TRBD1. V lost 7 bases, J lost 3 bases, and 2 bases stayed unmatched. CDR3 length: 13 amino acids. CDR1 SEHNR and CDR2 FQNEAQ come from the germline V gene (reference sequence). This CDR3 is CASTGTGDTEAFF. CDR3 bases: TGTGCCAGCACCGGGACAGGGGACACTGAAGCTTTCTTT.

The chain uses TRBV19 and TRBJ2-1; 7 bases are a match to TRBD1. With V trimmed by 3 bases and J by 7 bases, 9 bases remained unmatched. Germline loops: CDR1 LNHDA, CDR2 SQIVND (reference sequence). The length of the CDR3 is 15 residues. The CDR3 protein is CASSISKGARNEQFF. The CDR3 nucleotides read TGTGCCAGTAGTATTTCCAAGGGGGCGCGGAATGAGCAGTTCTTC.

The rearrangement uses TRBV5-1 and TRBJ2-7; 9 positions agree with TRBD1. Germline V gene sequence: CDR1 SGHRS, CDR2 YFSETQ. The V gene end was trimmed by 4 bases and the J gene end by 3 bases; junction bases not matched to a gene: 14. The CDR3 covers 17 residues. CDR3 DNA: TGCGCCAGCAGCAGTACAGGGGGCCTACCATCGCACTACGAGCAGTACTTC. It codes for CASSSTGGLPSHYEQYF.

The chain links TRBV28 to TRBJ2-7, with D possibly matching TRBD1 (7 bases). The V gene lost 6 bases and the J gene lost 3 bases, with 15 bases spanning the gap. Germline CDR1 is MDHEN and CDR2 is SYDVKM. The CDR3 length is 14 residues. DNA for the CDR3: TGTGCCAGCAGAGGGCGCGGGACAGTCTACGAGCAGTACTTC. This encodes CASRGRGTVYEQYF.

This chain uses TRBV2 with TRBJ1-3, with unresolved D. Germline loops: CDR1 SNHLY, CDR2 FYNNEI. The CDR3 spans 13 residues. The V end lost 5 bases, the J end lost 0 bases, and 5 bases lay between the germline ends. CDR3 sequence: CASSSLSGNTIYF. The DNA of the CDR3 is TGTGCCAGCAGTTCACTCTCTGGAAACACCATATATTTT.

The rearrangement links TRBV19 to TRBJ2-1; a possible D gene is TRBD2 (6 bases). Germline V gene lookup returns CDR1 LNHDA and CDR2 SQIVND (reference sequence). This CDR3 is built from 12 residues. V lost 3 bases and J lost 6, with 6 bases in between. Here the CDR3 DNA reads TGTGCCAGTAGTATGGGGGGCAATGAGCAGTTCTTC. This codes for CASSMGGNEQFF.

The V call is TRBV5-4, the J call TRBJ2-1; D unresolved. The germline CDR1 and CDR2 sequences are SGHNT and YYREEE (reference sequence). Deletions cut 0 bases from V and 8 bases from J, with 15 bases between. The CDR3 contains 15 residues. The CDR3 nucleotides read TGTGCCAGCAGCTTGGGAGGAACACATGATTATGAGCAGTTCTTC. Amino acid sequence: CASSLGGTHDYEQFF. Drawing the rest from reference TRBV5-4 and TRBJ2-1, the complete variable domain is ETGVTQSPTHLIKTRGQQVTLRCSSQSGHNTVSWYQQALGQGPQFIFQYYREEENGRGNFPPRFSGLQFPNYSSELNVNALELDDSALYLCASSLGGTHDYEQFFGPGTRLTVL.

This sequence joins TRBV7-7 and TRBJ2-3, with 9 bases aligning to TRBD2. Germline V lookup: CDR1 SSHAT, CDR2 FNYEAQ (reference sequence). The CDR3 has 17 amino acids. J lost 4 bases, V lost 5 bases, and 13 bases had no gene match. DNA for the CDR3: TGTGCCAGCAGCCCAAGAGGTGGCGGGAGGGGTGCAGATACGCAGTATTTT. Its translation: CASSPRGGGRGADTQYF.

This chain links TRBV6-6 with TRBJ1-2; no reliable D call. Germline V gives CDR1 MNHNY, CDR2 SVGAGI (reference sequence). V was cut by 7 bases and J by 1 base, with 13 bases left in between. CDR3 length: 14 amino acids. CDR3 DNA: TGTGCCAGCAACCCGCGGGCCTATAACTATGGCTACACCTTC. This encodes CASNPRAYNYGYTF.

This clone was seen once. This chain uses TRBV19 with TRBJ2-7; 10 bases agree with TRBD1. CDR1 is LNHDA, CDR2 SQIVND, per germline (reference sequence). Trimming at V came to 5 bases and at J to 3 bases, leaving 4 bases not matched to a gene. This CDR3 is 14 amino acids long. CDR3: CASSAGTGVYEQYF. CDR3 nucleotides: TGTGCCAGTAGTGCAGGGACAGGGGTCTACGAGCAGTACTTC. The full variable domain, its missing parts supplied by reference TRBV19 and TRBJ2-7, is DGGITQSPKYLFRKEGQNVTLSCEQNLNHDAMYWYRQDPGQGLRLIYYSQIVNDFQKGDIAEGYSVSREKKESFPLTVTSAQKNPTAFYLCASSAGTGVYEQYFGPGTRLTVT.